These T cell receptor beta chains were read from a single sample in a study of cytomegalovirus exposure and HLA in healthy donors. Profiled with immunoSEQ multiplex PCR; TCRdb holds only in-frame clones, not every one. The sample yields some 170,000 clones, 81% seen once. The source material was PBMCs. These receptor sequences come from a woman under 30 in good health and CMV-seropositive. The CDR3 runs from the conserved cysteine through the conserved F or W. The D gene is left open where the match is weak. Not every row has a clone size; where given, it reads once, few, many or a size class.

V gene: TRBV7-9; clone size: .; J gene: TRBJ2-7; D gene: .; CDR3 DNA: TGTGCCAGCAGGCACCGGGACAACCCATACGAGCAGTACTTC; CDR3 protein: CASRHRDNPYEQYF
V gene: TRBV27; clone size: .; J gene: TRBJ2-7; D gene: TRBD1; CDR3 DNA: TGTGCCAGCAGTTCTATCCCGGGACAGGGCTACGAGCAGTACTTC; CDR3 protein: CASSSIPGQGYEQYF
V gene: TRBV19; clone size: once; J gene: TRBJ2-7; D gene: .; CDR3 DNA: TGTGCCAGTAGGGGGCGCGGAGAGAGCTCCTACGAGCAGTACTTC; CDR3 protein: CASRGRGESSYEQYF
V gene: TRBV9; clone size: .; J gene: TRBJ2-7; D gene: .; CDR3 DNA: TGTGCCAGCAGCCCACCGGAGGGGAAAAAGGTCCACGAGCAGTACTTC; CDR3 protein: CASSPPEGKKVHEQYF
V gene: TRBV5-6; clone size: .; J gene: TRBJ1-2; D gene: .; CDR3 DNA: TGTGCCAGCAGCTTGTTTAGAAGCAACTATGGCTACACCTTC; CDR3 protein: CASSLFRSNYGYTF
V gene: TRBV5-6; clone size: .; J gene: TRBJ2-7; D gene: TRBD1; CDR3 DNA: TGTGCCAGCAGCTACTCGGACAGGGCTCTCCACGAGCAGTACTTC; CDR3 protein: CASSYSDRALHEQYF
V gene: TRBV6-6; clone size: .; J gene: TRBJ2-1; D gene: TRBD1; CDR3 DNA: TGTGCCAGCAGTTCATCACAGGGGGCCAATGAGCAGTTCTTC; CDR3 protein: CASSSSQGANEQFF
V gene: TRBV29-1; clone size: once; J gene: TRBJ2-7; D gene: TRBD1; CDR3 DNA: TGCAGCGCCGCCGTGGCAGGGGGCGCGGTGCGGGAGCAGTACTTC; CDR3 protein: CSAAVAGGAVREQYF
V gene: TRBV7-8; clone size: .; J gene: TRBJ1-1; D gene: .; CDR3 DNA: TGTGCCAGCAGCGCGAGAAGGGGTACTGAAGCTTTCTTT; CDR3 protein: CASSARRGTEAFF
V gene: TRBV13; clone size: .; J gene: TRBJ2-7; D gene: TRBD2; CDR3 DNA: TGTGCCAGCAGCCGAGGAAGCGGGGGGTTCTACGAGCAGTACTTC; CDR3 protein: CASSRGSGGFYEQYF
V gene: TRBV15; clone size: .; J gene: TRBJ2-7; D gene: .; CDR3 DNA: TGTGCCACCAGCGGGTTTTCGGACAGCCCCTCCTACGAGCAGTACTTC; CDR3 protein: CATSGFSDSPSYEQYF
V gene: TRBV4-2; clone size: once; J gene: TRBJ2-3; D gene: .; CDR3 DNA: TGTGCCAGCAGCCCCTCGGGGGGCCGGAACGCAGATACGCAGTATTTT; CDR3 protein: CASSPSGGRNADTQYF
V gene: TRBV28; clone size: .; J gene: TRBJ1-6; D gene: TRBD1; CDR3 DNA: TGTGCCAGCAGTCACCGCCTATCACGCCGGGACAGGCAAAATTCACCCCTCCACTTT; CDR3 protein: CASSHRLSRRDRQNSPLHF
V gene: TRBV4-1; clone size: few; J gene: TRBJ2-3; D gene: TRBD1; CDR3 DNA: TGCGCCAGCAGCCAAGGAACAGGGGGCTTCACAGATACGCAGTATTTT; CDR3 protein: CASSQGTGGFTDTQYF
V gene: TRBV10-1; clone size: .; J gene: TRBJ2-3; D gene: TRBD2; CDR3 DNA: TGCGCCAGCAGTGAGTCGGCGCGGGGGGGGTCAGATACGCAGTATTTT; CDR3 protein: CASSESARGGSDTQYF
V gene: TRBV9; clone size: .; J gene: TRBJ1-6; D gene: .; CDR3 DNA: TGTGCCAGCAGCGCATCCCGGGACTCCTATAATTCACCCCTCCACTTT; CDR3 protein: CASSASRDSYNSPLHF
V gene: TRBV28; clone size: .; J gene: TRBJ2-7; D gene: TRBD2; CDR3 DNA: TGTGCCAGCAGCCCTCCTTCGGGGGGGGGCAACTCCTACGAGCAGTACTTC; CDR3 protein: CASSPPSGGGNSYEQYF
V gene: TRBV19; clone size: .; J gene: TRBJ1-5; D gene: .; CDR3 DNA: TGTGCCAGTAGTGCGGGACTCCTTAGCAATCAGCCCCAGCATTTT; CDR3 protein: CASSAGLLSNQPQHF
V gene: TRBV5-1; clone size: .; J gene: TRBJ1-3; D gene: .; CDR3 DNA: TGCGCCAGCAGCTTGGTGGGGGCGCAGAACTCTGGAAACACCATATATTTT; CDR3 protein: CASSLVGAQNSGNTIYF
V gene: TRBV11-2; clone size: .; J gene: TRBJ1-5; D gene: .; CDR3 DNA: TGTGCCAGCAGCCCCCCGGGGGGGCGGCAGCCCCAGCATTTT; CDR3 protein: CASSPPGGRQPQHF
V gene: TRBV15; clone size: once; J gene: TRBJ1-6; D gene: TRBD1; CDR3 DNA: TGTGCCACCAGCAGGGACAGGTCGTCACCCCTCCACTTT; CDR3 protein: CATSRDRSSPLHF
V gene: TRBV30; clone size: .; J gene: TRBJ1-1; D gene: TRBD1; CDR3 DNA: TGTGCCTGGGGGACAGCTTACACTGAAGCTTTCTTT; CDR3 protein: CAWGTAYTEAFF
V gene: TRBV4-1; clone size: few; J gene: TRBJ2-7; D gene: .; CDR3 DNA: TGCGCCAGCAGCCAAGATCGTAAGCAGTACTTC; CDR3 protein: CASSQDRKQYF
V gene: TRBV7-9; clone size: .; J gene: TRBJ2-2; D gene: TRBD2; CDR3 DNA: TGTGCCAGCAGCCCCGGGGGGGCCAACCGGGAGCTGTTTTTT; CDR3 protein: CASSPGGANRELFF
V gene: TRBV19; clone size: .; J gene: TRBJ2-5; D gene: .; CDR3 DNA: TGTGCCAGTAGTATACTGGCGATGGCAGGCCTCCAAGAGACCCAGTACTTC; CDR3 protein: CASSILAMAGLQETQYF
V gene: TRBV6-6; clone size: .; J gene: TRBJ1-4; D gene: .; CDR3 DNA: TGTGCCAGCAGTTACCGGCAGGGCGGTGAAAAACTGTTTTTT; CDR3 protein: CASSYRQGGEKLFF
V gene: TRBV7-9; clone size: .; J gene: TRBJ2-6; D gene: TRBD1; CDR3 DNA: TGTGCCAGCAGCTTAGATTGGCAGGGGGCGCTCAGTGGGGCCAACGTCCTGACTTTC; CDR3 protein: CASSLDWQGALSGANVLTF
V gene: TRBV6-1; clone size: .; J gene: TRBJ2-1; D gene: TRBD2; CDR3 DNA: TGTGCCAGCAGTGATAGCGGGGGGGCCTACAATGAGCAGTTCTTC; CDR3 protein: CASSDSGGAYNEQFF
V gene: TRBV6-1; clone size: .; J gene: TRBJ1-5; D gene: .; CDR3 DNA: TGTGCCAGCCATTGGGGGGGAGGTCAGCCCCAGCATTTT; CDR3 protein: CASHWGGGQPQHF
V gene: TRBV4-2; clone size: .; J gene: TRBJ2-6; D gene: .; CDR3 DNA: TGTGCCAGCAGCCGGCTAGAGGGGGGGCTAATTTCTGGGGCCAACGGCCTGACTTTC; CDR3 protein: CASSRLEGGLISGANGLTF
V gene: TRBV5-1; clone size: .; J gene: TRBJ2-3; D gene: TRBD2; CDR3 DNA: TGCGCCAGCACCCGTACGGACCCCGGGAGGGATACGCAGTATTTT; CDR3 protein: CASTRTDPGRDTQYF
V gene: TRBV9; clone size: .; J gene: TRBJ2-1; D gene: .; CDR3 DNA: TGTGCCAGCAGCCCTAGCGCACACAATGAGCAGTTCTTC; CDR3 protein: CASSPSAHNEQFF